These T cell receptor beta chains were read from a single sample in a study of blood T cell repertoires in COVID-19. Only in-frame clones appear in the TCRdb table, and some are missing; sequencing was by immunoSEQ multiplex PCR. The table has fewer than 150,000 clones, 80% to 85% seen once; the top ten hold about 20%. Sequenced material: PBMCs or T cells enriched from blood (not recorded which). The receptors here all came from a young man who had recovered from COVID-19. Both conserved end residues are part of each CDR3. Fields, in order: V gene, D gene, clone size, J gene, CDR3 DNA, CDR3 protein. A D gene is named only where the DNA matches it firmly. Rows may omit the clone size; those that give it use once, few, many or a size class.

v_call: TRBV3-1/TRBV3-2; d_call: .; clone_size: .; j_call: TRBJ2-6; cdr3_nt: TGTGCCAGCAGCCAAGATATGATACTCTCTGGGGCCAACGTCCTGACTTTC; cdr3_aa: CASSQDMILSGANVLTF
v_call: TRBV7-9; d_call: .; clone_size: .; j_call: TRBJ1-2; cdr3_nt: TGTGCCAGCAGTATTGTCCGGGACATTTATGGCTACACCTTC; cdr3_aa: CASSIVRDIYGYTF
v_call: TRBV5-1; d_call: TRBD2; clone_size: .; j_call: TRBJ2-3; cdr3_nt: TGCGCCAGCAGTGGGGTAGCGGGGGCCTCAGATACGCAGTATTTT; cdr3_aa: CASSGVAGASDTQYF
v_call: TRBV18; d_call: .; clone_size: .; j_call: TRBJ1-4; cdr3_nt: TGTGCCAGCTCACCTACCCCCCCGGAACTGTTTTTT; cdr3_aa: CASSPTPPELFF
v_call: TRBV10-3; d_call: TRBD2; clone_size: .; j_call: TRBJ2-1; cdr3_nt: TGTGCCATCAGTTCGGACTCCGGGACTAGCGGGGAGCTAAGCTCCTACAATGAGCAGTTCTTC; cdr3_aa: CAISSDSGTSGELSSYNEQFF
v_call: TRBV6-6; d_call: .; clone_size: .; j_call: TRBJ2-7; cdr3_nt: TGTGCCAGCAGTTACTCGACTGGGAGGGAGCAGTACTTC; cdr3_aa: CASSYSTGREQYF
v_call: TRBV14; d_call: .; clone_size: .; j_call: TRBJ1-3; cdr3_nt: TGTGCCAGCAGCCCCCACTGGACAGATGGAAACACCATATATTTT; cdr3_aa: CASSPHWTDGNTIYF
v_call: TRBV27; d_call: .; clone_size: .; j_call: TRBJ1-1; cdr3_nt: TGTGCCAGCAGTGGGACAATGAACACTGAAGCTTTCTTT; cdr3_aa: CASSGTMNTEAFF
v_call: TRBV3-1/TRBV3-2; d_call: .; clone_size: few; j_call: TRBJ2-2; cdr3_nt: TGTGCCAGCAGCCAATATACTGGCACCGGGGAGCTGTTTTTT; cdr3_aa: CASSQYTGTGELFF
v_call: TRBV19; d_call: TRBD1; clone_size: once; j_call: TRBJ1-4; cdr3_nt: TGTGCCAGTGGGGACAGGGGGCCTGAAAAACTGTTTTTT; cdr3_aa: CASGDRGPEKLFF
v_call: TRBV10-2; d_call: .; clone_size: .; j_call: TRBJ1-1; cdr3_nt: TGCGCCAGCAGTCCTGCGGGGGGCGACTTTAGAGCTTTCTTT; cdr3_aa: CASSPAGGDFRAFF
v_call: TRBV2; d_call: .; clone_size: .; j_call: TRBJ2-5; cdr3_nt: TGTGCCACGGGGAGGGGGACCCAAGAGACCCAGTACTTC; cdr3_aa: CATGRGTQETQYF
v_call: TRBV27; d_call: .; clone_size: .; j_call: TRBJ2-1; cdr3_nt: TGTGCCAGCAGTCCGCGGAGCTCCTACAATGAGCAGTTCTTC; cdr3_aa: CASSPRSSYNEQFF
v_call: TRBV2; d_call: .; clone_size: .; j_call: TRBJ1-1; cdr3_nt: TGTGCCAGCAGTGAACAGGGATCAATGAACACTGAAGCTTTCTTT; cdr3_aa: CASSEQGSMNTEAFF
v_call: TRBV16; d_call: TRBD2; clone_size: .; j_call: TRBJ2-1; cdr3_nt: TGTGCCAGCAGCCGGGAGACTAGCGGGACCAATGAGCAGTTCTTC; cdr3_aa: CASSRETSGTNEQFF
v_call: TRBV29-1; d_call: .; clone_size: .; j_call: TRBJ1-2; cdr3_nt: TGCAGCTCCGCGCCCCAGGGGCCGACGGGCTACACCTTC; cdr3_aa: CSSAPQGPTGYTF
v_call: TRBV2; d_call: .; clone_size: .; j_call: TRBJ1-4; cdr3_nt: TGTGCCAGCAGTGACGATGAGGAGGGTGAAAAACTGTTTTTT; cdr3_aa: CASSDDEEGEKLFF
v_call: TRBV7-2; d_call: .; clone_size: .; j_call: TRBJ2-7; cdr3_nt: TGTGCCAGCAGCCACGGGGTGGGCTACGAGCAGTACTTC; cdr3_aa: CASSHGVGYEQYF
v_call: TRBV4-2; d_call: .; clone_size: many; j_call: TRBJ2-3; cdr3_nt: TGTGCCAGCAGCCAAGGTAGCGGCACAGATACGCAGTATTTT; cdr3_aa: CASSQGSGTDTQYF
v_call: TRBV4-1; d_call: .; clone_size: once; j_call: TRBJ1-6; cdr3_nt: TGCGCCAGCAGCCCGTCTAGGAGTGCCTATAATTCACCCCTCCACTTT; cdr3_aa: CASSPSRSAYNSPLHF
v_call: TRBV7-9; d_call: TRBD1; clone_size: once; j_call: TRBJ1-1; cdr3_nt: TGTGCCAGCAGCTTAGCGGAGGACAGGAGCACTGAAGCTTTCTTT; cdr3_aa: CASSLAEDRSTEAFF
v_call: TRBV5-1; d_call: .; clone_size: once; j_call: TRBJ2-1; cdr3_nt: TGCGCCAGCAGCAGGTCGGAGGGCCGGGGGAATGAGCAGTTCTTC; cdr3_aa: CASSRSEGRGNEQFF
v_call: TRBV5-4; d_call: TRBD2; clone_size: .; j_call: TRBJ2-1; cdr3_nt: TGTGCCAGCAGCCGAGAGCGGGAGAATGCGGATGAGCAGTTCTTC; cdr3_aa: CASSRERENADEQFF
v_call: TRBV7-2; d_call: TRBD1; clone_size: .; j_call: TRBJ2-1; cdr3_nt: TGTGCCAGCAGCTTAACACAGGGGACATACAATGAGCAGTTCTTC; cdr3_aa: CASSLTQGTYNEQFF
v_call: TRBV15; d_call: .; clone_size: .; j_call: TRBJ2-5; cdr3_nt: TGTGCCACCAAAAGAACACGAACCCAAGAGACCCAGTACTTC; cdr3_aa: CATKRTRTQETQYF
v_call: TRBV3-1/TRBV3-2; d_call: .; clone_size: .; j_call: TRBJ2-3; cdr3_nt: TGTGCCAGCAGCCAAGATCGACAGAGAGGTTTGGATACGCAGTATTTT; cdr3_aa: CASSQDRQRGLDTQYF
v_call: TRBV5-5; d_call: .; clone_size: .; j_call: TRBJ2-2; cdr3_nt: TGTGCCAGCAGCTTTGAGTTGAGCGGGGAGCTGTTTTTT; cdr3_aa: CASSFELSGELFF
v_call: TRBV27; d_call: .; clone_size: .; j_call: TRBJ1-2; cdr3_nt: TGTGCCAGCAGTTTTAGGTCGGAGGGCTTACATGGCTACACCTTC; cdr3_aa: CASSFRSEGLHGYTF
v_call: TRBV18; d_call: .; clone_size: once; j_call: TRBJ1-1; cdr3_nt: TGTGCCAGCTCACCATATGTCCGGGGGAAAGGCAACACTGAAGCTTTCTTT; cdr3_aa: CASSPYVRGKGNTEAFF
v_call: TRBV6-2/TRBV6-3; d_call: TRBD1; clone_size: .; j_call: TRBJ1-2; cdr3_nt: TGTGCCAGCGGCCAGGACAGGGGGATTGGCTACACCTTC; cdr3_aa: CASGQDRGIGYTF
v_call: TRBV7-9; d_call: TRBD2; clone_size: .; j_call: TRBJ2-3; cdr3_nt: TGTGCCAGCAGCTTACAGTTGCGGGGGGCTAGCACAGATACGCAGTATTTT; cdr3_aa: CASSLQLRGASTDTQYF
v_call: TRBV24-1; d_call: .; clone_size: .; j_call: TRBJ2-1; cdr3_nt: TGTGCCACCAGTGATGCACAGGGTAGGAATGAGCAGTTCTTC; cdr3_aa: CATSDAQGRNEQFF
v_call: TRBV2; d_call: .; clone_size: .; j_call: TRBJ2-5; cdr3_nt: TGTGCCAGCAGTATCGAGCGGGCCCCTGTCCCTCAAGAGACCCAGTACTTC; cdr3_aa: CASSIERAPVPQETQYF
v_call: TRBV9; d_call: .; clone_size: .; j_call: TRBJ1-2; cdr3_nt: TGTGCCAGCAGCGTAGCAGAACGGGGGGTAGATGGCTACACCTTC; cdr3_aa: CASSVAERGVDGYTF
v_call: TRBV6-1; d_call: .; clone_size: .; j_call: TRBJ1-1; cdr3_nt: TGTGCCAGCAGTGAATTGCGGGGGCAGGGGAACACTGAAGCTTTCTTT; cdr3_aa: CASSELRGQGNTEAFF
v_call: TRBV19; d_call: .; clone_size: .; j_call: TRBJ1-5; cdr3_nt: TGTGCCAGTAGTATCGGGACTGCCTCCAATCAGCCCCAGCATTTT; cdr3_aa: CASSIGTASNQPQHF
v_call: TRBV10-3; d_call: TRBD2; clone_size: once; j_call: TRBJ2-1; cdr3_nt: TGTGCCATCAGTGAGTCAAGGCGGGGGGTTGGGAATGAGCAGTTCTTC; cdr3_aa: CAISESRRGVGNEQFF
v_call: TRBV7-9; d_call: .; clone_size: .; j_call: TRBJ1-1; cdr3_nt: TGTGCCAGCAGCCGAGTTACAGGGAACACTGAAGCTTTCTTT; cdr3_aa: CASSRVTGNTEAFF
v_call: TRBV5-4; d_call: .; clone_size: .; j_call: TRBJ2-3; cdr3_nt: TGTGCCAGCAGCTTGGACGGGACAGATACGCAGTATTTT; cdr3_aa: CASSLDGTDTQYF
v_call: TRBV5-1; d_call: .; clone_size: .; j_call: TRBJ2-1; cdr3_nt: TGCGCCAGCAGCTACCCGGGACTTTACAATGAGCAGTTCTTC; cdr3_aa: CASSYPGLYNEQFF
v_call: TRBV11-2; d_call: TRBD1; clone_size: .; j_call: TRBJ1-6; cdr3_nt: TGTGCCAGCAGCTTCGATCAGGGGGATTCACCCCTCCACTTT; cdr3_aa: CASSFDQGDSPLHF
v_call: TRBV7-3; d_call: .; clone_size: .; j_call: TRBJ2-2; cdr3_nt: TGTGCCAGCAGCTTATTTGGGGGAGGGAACACCGGGGAGCTGTTTTTT; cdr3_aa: CASSLFGGGNTGELFF
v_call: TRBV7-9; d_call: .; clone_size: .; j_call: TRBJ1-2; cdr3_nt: TGTGCCAGCAGCTTGCCTGAGAACTATGGCTACACCTTC; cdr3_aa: CASSLPENYGYTF
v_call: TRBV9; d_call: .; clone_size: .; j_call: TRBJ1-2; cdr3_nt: TGTGCCAGCCTGGGGGAGGGCAGGAGCTATGGCTACACCTTC; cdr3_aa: CASLGEGRSYGYTF
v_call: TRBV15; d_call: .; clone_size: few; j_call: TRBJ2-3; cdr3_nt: TGTGCCACCAGCAGAGGTGGAGAATTCCAGTATTTT; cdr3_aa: CATSRGGEFQYF
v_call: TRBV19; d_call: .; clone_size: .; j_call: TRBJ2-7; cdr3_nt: TGTGCCAGTAGTAAAGACCAGGGCTTCCTGGACGAGCAGTACTTC; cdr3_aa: CASSKDQGFLDEQYF
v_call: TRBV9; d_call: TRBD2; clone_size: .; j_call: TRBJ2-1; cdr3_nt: TGTGCCAGCAGCGTAGCTACTAGCGGGGGGGTTCATAATGAGCAGTTCTTC; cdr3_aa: CASSVATSGGVHNEQFF
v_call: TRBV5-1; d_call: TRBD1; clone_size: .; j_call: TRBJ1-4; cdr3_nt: TGCGCCAGCAGCTTATCAGGGGGTCTAGCAACTAATGAAAAACTGTTTTTT; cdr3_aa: CASSLSGGLATNEKLFF
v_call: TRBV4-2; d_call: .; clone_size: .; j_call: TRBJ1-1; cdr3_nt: TGTGCCAGCAGCCAAGTATCCCAGGGGAACACTGAAGCTTTCTTT; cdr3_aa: CASSQVSQGNTEAFF
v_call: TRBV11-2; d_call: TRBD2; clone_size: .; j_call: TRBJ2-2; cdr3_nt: TGTGCCAGCAGCGGAGCGACTAGCGGGGGTGCCGGGGAGCTGTTTTTT; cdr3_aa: CASSGATSGGAGELFF
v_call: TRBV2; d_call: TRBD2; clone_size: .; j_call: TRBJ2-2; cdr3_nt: TGTGCCAGCGAAACTAGCGGGGAGAACACCGGGGAGCTGTTTTTT; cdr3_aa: CASETSGENTGELFF
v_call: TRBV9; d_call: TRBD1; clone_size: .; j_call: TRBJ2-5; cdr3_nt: TGTGCCAGCAGCGGCGGACAGGGGAAAGAGACCCAGTACTTC; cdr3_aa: CASSGGQGKETQYF
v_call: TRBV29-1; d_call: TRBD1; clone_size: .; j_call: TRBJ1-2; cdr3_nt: TGCAGCGTTGAAGACAGGGGGGACTATGGCTACACCTTC; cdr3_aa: CSVEDRGDYGYTF